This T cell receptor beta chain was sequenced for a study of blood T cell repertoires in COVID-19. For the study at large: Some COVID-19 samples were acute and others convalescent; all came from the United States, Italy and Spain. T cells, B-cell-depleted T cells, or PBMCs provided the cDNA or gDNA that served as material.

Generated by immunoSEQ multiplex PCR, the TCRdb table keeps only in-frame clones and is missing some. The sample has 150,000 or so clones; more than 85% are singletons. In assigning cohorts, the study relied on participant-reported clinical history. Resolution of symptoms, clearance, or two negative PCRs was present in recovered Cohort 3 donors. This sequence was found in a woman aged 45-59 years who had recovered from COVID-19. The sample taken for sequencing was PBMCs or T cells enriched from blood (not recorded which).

Here the CDR3 DNA reads TGCGCCAGCAGCTTGACTAGCGGGATTAGGGTTCGCTCCTACAATGAGCAGTTCTTC. This encodes CASSLTSGIRVRSYNEQFF. This chain links TRBV5-1 with TRBJ2-1; 10 bases map to TRBD2. Germline values: CDR1 SGHRS, CDR2 YFSETQ. This CDR3 is 19 amino acids long. With V trimmed by 1 base and J by 0 bases, 10 bases remained unmatched.